This TCR beta chain was captured in a study of blood T cell repertoires in COVID-19. The study drew participants aged 18 to 89 years from approximately 23 US areas. Membership in each cohort depended on participant-reported clinical history. This CDR3 spans 13 amino acids. Germline V gene sequence: CDR1 SEHNR, CDR2 FQNEAQ (reference sequence). Trimming removed 5 bases at V and 12 bases at J, with 17 bases between. The repertoire was sequenced with immunoSEQ multiplex PCR; TCRdb's copy has only in-frame clones and lacks some. The sample contains about 300,000 clones, 85% to 90% of which appear only once.

The J gene is TRBJ2-1, the V gene TRBV7-9, with D possibly TRBD1 on 6 matching bases. The TCR sequence derives from a woman between 50 and 59 years old who had been exposed to COVID-19. Specimen: PBMCs or T cells enriched from blood (not recorded which). The CDR3 region has the DNA TGTGCCAGCAGCCGGGGAGTTTTAGGGGGGCAGTTCTTC. This encodes CASSRGVLGGQFF.